One and the same sample provided the 20 T cell receptor beta chains below, sequenced in a study of cytomegalovirus exposure and HLA in healthy donors. TCRdb's table, derived via immunoSEQ multiplex PCR, lists solely in-frame clones and lacks some. The profile shows fewer than 100,000 clones, less than 95% of them singletons. Sequenced material: PBMCs. Receptor source: a woman between 18 and 29 years old in good health and CMV-seropositive.

The J gene is TRBJ2-1, the V gene TRBV11-3, with D maybe TRBD1 (6 bases). The V gene's germline CDR1 is SGHNT and CDR2 YENEEA. V was cut by 0 bases and J by 2 bases, with 14 bases left in between. The CDR3 runs 17 residues. The CDR3 nucleotides are TGTGCCAGCAGCTTAGACACGTATGGGGGCCCCTACAATGAGCAGTTCTTC. Its translation: CASSLDTYGGPYNEQFF.

This clone was counted once. The chain employs TRBV2 and TRBJ2-1; D is unresolved. Germline CDR1 and CDR2: SNHLY and FYNNEI. Deletions cut 6 bases from V and 5 bases from J, with 11 bases between. The CDR3 runs to 13 residues. The CDR3 bases are TGTGCCAGCAGGCCTACCCTAGACAATGAGCAGTTCTTC. This codes for CASRPTLDNEQFF.

The CDR3 coding sequence is TGTGCCACCAGCAGGGACAGGGGGCCGGGTGGCTACACCTTC. Its translation: CATSRDRGPGGYTF. This chain connects TRBV15 to TRBJ1-2; 11 nucleotides agree with TRBD1. This CDR3 is 14 amino acids long. J lost 7 bases, V lost 3 bases, and 4 bases had no gene match. From germline, CDR1 is LNHNV and CDR2 YYDKDF (reference sequence).

The J gene is TRBJ1-3, the V gene TRBV5-1; D unresolved. V was trimmed by 0 bases and J by 3 bases, leaving 10 bases between them. The CDR3 runs 15 residues. Looked up from germline, CDR1 is SGHRS and CDR2 is YFSETQ. The CDR3 is CASSLDAGSGNTIYF. In DNA form, the CDR3 reads TGCGCCAGCAGCTTGGACGCGGGGAGTGGAAACACCATATATTTT.

The rearrangement joins TRBV9 to TRBJ2-3; D perhaps matches TRBD2 (6 bases). The CDR3 consists of 16 residues. Trimming pared 4 bases from V and 0 bases from J, leaving 15 bases between. The germline V gene has CDR1 SGDLS and CDR2 YYNGEE. CDR3 region: CASSPQLAASTDTQYF. CDR3 bases: TGTGCCAGCAGCCCCCAACTAGCAGCTAGCACAGATACGCAGTATTTT.

This chain uses TRBV6-5 with TRBJ1-1; 7 bases agree with TRBD1. V gave up 6 bases and J gave up 2 bases; unmatched junction bases: 3. The germline V gene encodes CDR1 MNHEY and CDR2 SVGAGI. The CDR3 totals 13 residues. The chain's CDR3 is CASRWTGNTEAFF. The CDR3 DNA reads TGTGCCAGCAGGTGGACAGGTAACACTGAAGCTTTCTTT.

The V call is TRBV30, the J call TRBJ1-1, with D hard to call. Trimming shortened V by 0 bases and J by 7 bases, and 9 bases separated the two germline ends. Germline V gene sequence: CDR1 GTSNPN, CDR2 SVGIG (reference sequence). CDR3 length: 12 amino acids. CDR3 nucleotides: TGTGCCTGGAGTGTAGCGGTTAATGAAGCTTTCTTT. Protein sequence: CAWSVAVNEAFF. Together with reference TRBV30 and TRBJ1-1, the CDR3 gives the full variable domain: SQTIHQWPATLVQPVGSPLSLECTVEGTSNPNLYWYRQAAGRGLQLLFYSVGIGQISSEVPQNLSASRPQDRQFILSSKKLLLSDSGFYLCAWSVAVNEAFFGQGTRLTVV.

This chain connects TRBV6-5 to TRBJ2-7; TRBD1 agrees at 11 bases. The CDR3 spans 13 residues. Germline-derived CDR1 and CDR2 are MNHEY and SVGAGI. The ends lost 4 bases at V and 6 bases at J; junction bases unmatched: 2. The CDR3 sequence: CASSSGTGGEQYF. CDR3 coding DNA: TGTGCCAGCAGTTCCGGGACAGGGGGCGAGCAGTACTTC.

This chain links TRBV25-1 with TRBJ2-5, with D perhaps TRBD2 (7 bases). This CDR3 region has 16 residues. V lost 1 base, J lost 5 bases, and 17 bases lay in between. Germline V CDR1 and CDR2: MGHDK, SYGVNS. CDR3 protein: CASSELGRGAEETQYF. In nucleotides, the CDR3 is TGTGCCAGCAGTGAATTGGGACGGGGGGCGGAGGAGACCCAGTACTTC.

The chain carries TRBV7-9 and TRBJ1-1; TRBD1 might be the D (5 bases). The CDR3 covers 14 residues. Trimming left V 6 bases short and J 4 bases short, with 15 bases between. The germline V gene has CDR1 SEHNR and CDR2 FQNEAQ (reference sequence). DNA of the CDR3: TGTGCCAGCAGAATGCTACGGGACTCCACTGAAGCTTTCTTT. Translated, it gives CASRMLRDSTEAFF.

The chain links TRBV7-8 to TRBJ2-4, with D maybe TRBD1 (5 bases). CDR1 and CDR2 from the germline V gene are SGHVS and FQNEAQ. The V end was cut by 2 bases, the J end by 8 bases, with 13 bases between. This CDR3 spans 14 amino acids. Here the CDR3 DNA reads TGTGCCAGCAGCTTAAAGGGGCCTCGGGACATTCAGTACTTC. It yields the protein CASSLKGPRDIQYF.

This clone was recorded only once. The chain combines TRBV19 with TRBJ1-5; a possible D gene is TRBD1 (6 bases). Looked up from germline, CDR1 is LNHDA and CDR2 is SQIVND (reference sequence). The length of the CDR3 is 15 residues. Trimming left V 7 bases short and J 0 bases short, with 13 bases between. As DNA, the CDR3 is TGTGCCAGTACCGAACACAGGGATAGCAATCAGCCCCAGCATTTT. Translation: CASTEHRDSNQPQHF.

The V and J genes are TRBV7-2 and TRBJ2-1, with 11 bases lining up with TRBD1. V lost 6 bases, J lost 6 bases, and 4 bases stayed unmatched. The CDR3 covers 14 residues. Germline V gives CDR1 SGHTA, CDR2 FQGNSA. CDR3: CASRPGTGGNEQFF. The CDR3 bases are TGTGCCAGCAGACCTGGGACAGGGGGCAATGAGCAGTTCTTC.

J is TRBJ2-3 and V is TRBV5-8, with 8 nucleotides matching TRBD2. Germline-derived CDR1 and CDR2 are SGHTS and YDEGEE. J lost 0 bases, V lost 0 bases, and 0 bases had no gene match. This CDR3 region has 15 residues. CDR3 residues: CASSLGLASTDTQYF. CDR3 coding DNA: TGTGCCAGCAGCTTGGGACTAGCGAGCACAGATACGCAGTATTTT.

The genes are TRBV29-1 and TRBJ2-5; possibly TRBD1 for D (6 bases). There are 13 residues in the CDR3. V gave up 3 bases and J gave up 5 bases, with 13 bases separating them. Per the germline V gene, CDR1 is SQVTM and CDR2 is ANQGSEA. The CDR3 nucleotides are TGCAGCGTTGAGCTACAGGGCGGGGAGACCCAGTACTTC. This translates into CSVELQGGETQYF.

V is TRBV7-9 and J is TRBJ2-3; tentative D call: TRBD2 (5 bases). Trimming left V 0 bases short and J 0 bases short, with 16 bases between. Looked up from germline, CDR1 is SEHNR and CDR2 is FQNEAQ (reference sequence). There are 18 residues in the CDR3. As DNA, the CDR3 is TGTGCCAGCAGCTTAGCATTCGGGGATGATTCTAGCACAGATACGCAGTATTTT. This gives the protein CASSLAFGDDSSTDTQYF.

The chain joins TRBV7-8 to TRBJ1-1; D is uncertain. CDR3 length equals 11 residues. Germline CDR1 and CDR2: SGHVS and FQNEAQ. Trimming removed 5 bases at V and 6 bases at J, with 7 bases between. CDR3 in DNA: TGTGCCAGCAGCCCTCTATCTGAAGCTTTCTTT. This sequence encodes CASSPLSEAFF. The variable domain in full, with the rest retrieved from reference TRBV7-8 and TRBJ1-1, is GAGVSQSPRYKVAKRGQDVALRCDPISGHVSLFWYQQALGQGPEFLTYFQNEAQLDKSGLPSDRFFAERPEGSVSTLKIQRTQQEDSAVYLCASSPLSEAFFGQGTRLTVV.

The chain has TRBV19 and TRBJ1-6; D possibly corresponds to TRBD1 (5 bases). The CDR3 is made up of 14 amino acids. Germline V CDR1 and CDR2: LNHDA, SQIVND (reference sequence). The V gene lost 3 bases and the J gene lost 10 bases, with 13 bases spanning the gap. CDR3: CASSIRQGQSPLHF. The CDR3 DNA sequence: TGTGCCAGTAGTATCCGGCAGGGTCAATCACCCCTCCACTTT.

The chain is built from TRBV29-1 and TRBJ2-1; the match to TRBD2 covers 10 bases. The CDR3 is made up of 13 amino acids. Germline V gives CDR1 SQVTM, CDR2 ANQGSEA. J was trimmed by 8 bases and V by 4 bases; bases with no gene match: 5. CDR3 residues: CSVAAGGPDEQFF. The CDR3 DNA follows: TGCAGCGTTGCAGCGGGAGGGCCTGATGAGCAGTTCTTC.

The J gene is TRBJ1-5, the V gene TRBV28; D not resolved. V lost 3 bases to trimming and J lost 7 bases, with 13 bases between them. The CDR3 runs to 14 residues. Looked up from germline, CDR1 is MDHEN and CDR2 is SYDVKM. The CDR3 DNA is TGTGCCAGCAGTTTTAGAGTAGGAGGCCAGCCCCAGCATTTT. It codes for CASSFRVGGQPQHF.